This T cell receptor beta chain was profiled in a study of shared clonotypes between healthy human individuals. Overall study results and limits: Of the naive CD4 clonotypes, around 4.8% were shared across several donors.

Germline V gives CDR1 MGHRA, CDR2 YSYEKL. The V and J ends lost 2 bases and 5 bases, in that order; junction bases with no gene match: 0. The CDR3 length is 14 residues. TCRdb's table, derived via immunoSEQ multiplex PCR, lists solely in-frame clones and lacks some. Of about 1 million clones listed, about 77% are singletons. Concerning this clone: Its antigen is as yet unknown.

The gene calls are TRBV4-1 and TRBJ2-5, with 12 bases aligning to TRBD2. The specimen was memory CD4+ T cells sorted from blood. Subset noted: CD45RA-negative fraction. This sequence originates from a man aged 18 to 35 in good health. DNA of the CDR3: TGCGCCAGCAGCCAACTAGCGGGGGGGGAGACCCAGTACTTC. Translating gives CASSQLAGGETQYF.